The 27 T cell receptor beta chains below come from one sample, sequenced in a study of blood T cell repertoires in COVID-19. The table came from immunoSEQ multiplex PCR; TCRdb's copy has only in-frame clones and leaves some out. The sample consists of roughly 50,000 clones, about nine tenths of them appearing once. The sample was peripheral blood. The receptors originated from a woman aged 60-75 years with active COVID-19.

The chain couples TRBV7-2 to TRBJ1-5; D perhaps matches TRBD1 (5 bases). Looked up from germline, CDR1 is SGHTA and CDR2 is FQGNSA. Trimming took off 4 bases at V and 3 bases at J, with 10 bases between the two ends. The CDR3 length is 14 residues. CDR3 sequence reads: CASSSQAINQPQHF. Here the CDR3 DNA reads TGTGCCAGCAGCTCACAGGCGATCAATCAGCCCCAGCATTTT.

The chain combines TRBV2 with TRBJ2-5; TRBD1 matches 8 bases. The CDR3 totals 19 residues. The ends lost 0 bases at V and 0 bases at J; junction bases unmatched: 12. In germline, CDR1 is SNHLY, CDR2 FYNNEI. CDR3 nucleotide sequence: TGTGCCAGCAGTGAAGCGGATGATGACAGGGGTGGTGACCAAGAGACCCAGTACTTC. Translated, it gives CASSEADDDRGGDQETQYF. Filled out from reference TRBV2 and TRBJ2-5, the complete variable domain reads EPEVTQTPSHQVTQMGQEVILRCVPISNHLYFYWYRQILGQKVEFLVSFYNNEISEKSEIFDDQFSVERPDGSNFTLKIRSTKLEDSAMYFCASSEADDDRGGDQETQYFGPGTRLLVL.

The V gene is TRBV9, the J gene TRBJ1-2, with D possibly matching TRBD1 (6 bases). Germline V CDR1 and CDR2: SGDLS, YYNGEE. V lost 0 bases and J lost 8, with 29 bases in between. This CDR3 is 19 amino acids long. The CDR3 spells CASSVATWDRGRGAGGYTF. In DNA form, the CDR3 reads TGTGCCAGCAGCGTAGCTACTTGGGATAGGGGCAGGGGTGCTGGCGGCTACACCTTC.

The V call is TRBV30, the J call TRBJ1-6; D perhaps matches TRBD1 (5 bases). The CDR3 length is 12 residues. V lost 5 bases to trimming and J lost 9 bases, with 11 bases between them. The germline V gene has CDR1 GTSNPN and CDR2 SVGIG (reference sequence). CDR3 DNA: TGTGCCTGGCGTTTCAGGGTTTCACCCCTCCACTTT. Protein sequence: CAWRFRVSPLHF.

The chain couples TRBV10-2 to TRBJ1-2; D remains ambiguous. V lost 4 bases to trimming and J lost 6 bases, with 12 bases between them. This CDR3 contains 13 residues. Germline values: CDR1 WSHSY, CDR2 SAAADI. The CDR3 nucleotides are TGCGCCAGCAGTGGTGGCAGTTATCATGGCTACACCTTC. Translation: CASSGGSYHGYTF.

This clone appeared a single time. J is TRBJ2-2 and V is TRBV30; 9 bases fit TRBD1. The CDR3 sequence is 16 residues long. Germline V CDR1 and CDR2: GTSNPN, SVGIG (reference sequence). The ends lost 2 bases at V and 2 bases at J; junction bases unmatched: 6. The CDR3: CAWSNGQGRNTGELFF. CDR3 DNA sequence: TGTGCCTGGAGTAACGGACAGGGGCGCAACACCGGGGAGCTGTTTTTT.

Only a few counts were recorded for this clone. The rearrangement uses TRBV29-1 and TRBJ1-3; D uncertain. Germline CDR1 SQVTM, CDR2 ANQGSEA. There are 12 residues in the CDR3. V lost 7 bases and J lost 0, with 7 bases in between. CDR3: CSAGNSGNTIYF. CDR3 sequence (DNA): TGCAGCGCCGGGAACTCTGGAAACACCATATATTTT.

This chain joins TRBV27 and TRBJ1-4, with a tentative D call TRBD1 (5 bases). Trimming removed 5 bases at V and 7 bases at J, with 17 bases between. CDR1 and CDR2 (germline): MNHEY, SMNVEV (reference sequence). There are 15 residues in the CDR3. DNA for the CDR3: TGTGCCAGCAGTACCATGGCAGGGAATGGTGAAAAACTGTTTTTT. Amino acids: CASSTMAGNGEKLFF.

This rearrangement joins TRBV5-6 to TRBJ2-1, with a possible D match to TRBD1 (6 bases). The germline V gene encodes CDR1 SGHDT and CDR2 YYEEEE. This CDR3 is 14 amino acids long. V lost 4 bases to trimming and J lost 10 bases, with 18 bases between them. CDR3 nucleotides: TGTGCCAGCAGCCATCCTAGGGGGTCCGAGGAGCAGTTCTTC. Protein product: CASSHPRGSEEQFF.

The rearrangement uses TRBV5-1 and TRBJ2-5; no reliable D call. Trimming shortened V by 0 bases and J by 5 bases, and 14 bases separated the two germline ends. CDR1 SGHRS and CDR2 YFSETQ come from the germline V gene. There are 15 residues in the CDR3. This chain's CDR3 is CASSLVGSLTETQYF. The CDR3 region has the DNA TGCGCCAGCAGCTTGGTGGGCAGCTTAACGGAGACCCAGTACTTC.

This clone was counted only a few times. The rearrangement uses TRBV6-5 and TRBJ2-6; D is possibly TRBD2 (6 bases). Trimming stripped 6 bases from V and 3 bases from J, with 12 bases between. This CDR3 region has 15 residues. Germline CDR1 is MNHEY and CDR2 is SVGAGI. The chain's CDR3 is CASSQGGSGANVLTF. CDR3 in DNA: TGTGCCAGCAGCCAAGGAGGGAGTGGGGCCAACGTCCTGACTTTC.

The chain couples TRBV10-3 to TRBJ2-7; D is possibly TRBD1 (7 bases). Germline V gene sequence: CDR1 ENHRY, CDR2 SYGVKD. CDR3 length equals 15 residues. The V end lost 2 bases, the J end lost 7 bases, and 18 bases lay between the germline ends. CDR3 bases: TGTGCCATCAGTGAGCCGGACAGGAGGGGGTGGGAGCAGTACTTC. Protein sequence: CAISEPDRRGWEQYF.

The V call is TRBV7-9, the J call TRBJ1-1, with TRBD1 identical over 7 bases. Trimming took 10 bases from V and 0 from J; bases not matched to a gene: 11. Per the germline V gene, CDR1 is SEHNR and CDR2 is FQNEAQ (reference sequence). CDR3 length: 15 amino acids. The CDR3 here is CATKTGASVNTEAFF. CDR3 DNA sequence: TGTGCCACGAAAACAGGGGCCTCGGTGAACACTGAAGCTTTCTTT.

This chain uses TRBV6-1 with TRBJ1-1, with a possible D match to TRBD1 (5 bases). Between the trimmed V and J ends, which lost 2 bases and 4 bases, there was a span of 11 bases. This CDR3 is 14 amino acids long. Germline values: CDR1 MNHNS, CDR2 SASEGT. The CDR3 nucleotides are TGTGCCAGCAGTGAATTCCGGGGGAGCACTGAAGCTTTCTTT. Protein sequence: CASSEFRGSTEAFF.

The chain carries TRBV7-7 and TRBJ2-3, with 13 nucleotides matching TRBD2. Germline trimming cut 5 bases from V and 2 bases from J; bases unmatched to any gene: 10. The length of the CDR3 is 18 residues. CDR1 and CDR2 from the germline V gene are SSHAT and FNYEAQ (reference sequence). The CDR3 loop is CASSAGTSGDPLTDTQYF. CDR3 DNA: TGTGCCAGCAGCGCCGGGACTAGCGGGGATCCGCTCACAGATACGCAGTATTTT. Full variable domain (remainder filled in from reference TRBV7-7 and TRBJ2-3): GAGVSQSPRYKVTKRGQDVTLRCDPISSHATLYWYQQALGQGPEFLTYFNYEAQPDKSGLPSDRFSAERPEGSISTLTIQRTEQRDSAMYRCASSAGTSGDPLTDTQYFGPGTRLTVL.

The chain links TRBV7-2 to TRBJ2-3; 9 bases line up with TRBD2. CDR3 size: 15 residues. Germline V CDR1 and CDR2: SGHTA, FQGNSA. V shed 4 bases, J shed 1 base, and the junction held 3 bases outside the gene matches. CDR3 sequence: CASSWSGGRTDTQYF. CDR3 coding DNA: TGTGCCAGCAGCTGGAGCGGGGGGCGCACAGATACGCAGTATTTT.

This chain links TRBV7-2 with TRBJ2-3; D not certain. The CDR3 is 15 residues long. CDR1 and CDR2 from the germline V gene are SGHTA and FQGNSA. V gave up 2 bases and J gave up 5 bases, with 14 bases separating them. The DNA for the CDR3 is TGTGCCAGCAGCTTAAGTCCTAGGCAAGGAGATACGCAGTATTTT. This sequence encodes CASSLSPRQGDTQYF.

The chain employs TRBV3-1 (or the pseudogene TRBV3-2) and TRBJ1-1, with D uncertain. This CDR3 comprises 13 residues. The germline CDR1 and CDR2 sequences are LGHDT and YNNKEL (reference sequence). Trimming shortened V by 1 base and J by 7 bases, and 10 bases separated the two germline ends. CDR3 in DNA: TGTGCCAGCAGCCAAGGTTCCGGGGTTGAAGCTTTCTTT. It specifies CASSQGSGVEAFF.

This clone was picked up one time. The V and J genes are TRBV5-8 and TRBJ2-2; D remains ambiguous. CDR3 size: 15 residues. Germline V gene lookup returns CDR1 SGHTS and CDR2 YDEGEE. With 4 bases removed from V and 1 base from J, the gap between germline ends came to 11 bases. As DNA, the CDR3 is TGTGCCAGCAGCCCCGGTACAGTGAACACCGGGGAGCTGTTTTTT. This codes for CASSPGTVNTGELFF.

V and J are TRBV6-1 and TRBJ2-2; TRBD2 agrees at 8 bases. This CDR3 is built from 16 residues. The V gene's germline CDR1 is MNHNS and CDR2 SASEGT. Germline trimming cut 2 bases from V and 6 bases from J; bases unmatched to any gene: 8. CDR3 amino acids: CASSEIPGGLAGELFF. Written as DNA, the CDR3 is TGTGCCAGCAGTGAAATTCCGGGGGGGCTTGCCGGGGAGCTGTTTTTT.

J is TRBJ1-5 and V is TRBV7-9; 9 nucleotides align to TRBD1. The CDR3 contains 15 residues. After removal of 5 bases from V and 6 bases from J, the junction contained 8 bases not matched to a gene. Looked up from germline, CDR1 is SEHNR and CDR2 is FQNEAQ (reference sequence). CDR3 loop: CASSLPGTGIQPQHF. The CDR3 region has the DNA TGTGCCAGCAGCCTGCCCGGGACAGGGATTCAGCCCCAGCATTTT.

Of note for this clone: One end of the junction varies from germline; a read error may be responsible. The J gene is TRBJ2-4, the V gene TRBV3-1 (or the pseudogene TRBV3-2); the match to TRBD1 covers 10 bases. In germline, CDR1 is LGHDT, CDR2 YNNKEL (reference sequence). CDR3 length: 15 amino acids. The CDR3 reads CASSQVSTGGLPPDF. The CDR3 DNA follows: TGTGCCAGCAGCCAAGTATCGACAGGGGGCCTCCCGCCGGACTTC.

The chain joins TRBV3-1 (or the pseudogene TRBV3-2) to TRBJ1-2, with D unresolved. The CDR3 spans 12 residues. Germline V gives CDR1 LGHDT, CDR2 YNNKEL (reference sequence). V was trimmed by 4 bases and J by 3 bases, leaving 6 bases between them. The CDR3 loop reads CASSREYYGYTF. In DNA, the CDR3 is TGTGCCAGCAGCCGGGAGTACTATGGCTACACCTTC.

The chain joins TRBV6-1 to TRBJ2-1, with 11 bases lining up with TRBD2. The V gene's germline CDR1 is MNHNS and CDR2 SASEGT. The CDR3 runs to 16 residues. The ends lost 8 bases at V and 7 bases at J; junction bases unmatched: 13. CDR3 coding DNA: TGTGCCAGCCGTGGACTAGCGGGTCATTTCAAGAATGAGCAGTTCTTC. Translation gives CASRGLAGHFKNEQFF.

V usage is TRBV19 and J usage is TRBJ2-7, with D possibly matching TRBD2 (6 bases). This CDR3 is built from 15 residues. Per the germline V gene, CDR1 is LNHDA and CDR2 is SQIVND (reference sequence). Trimming stripped 5 bases from V and 5 bases from J, with 19 bases between. The CDR3 nucleotides read TGTGCCAGTAGTGGAGGGCAGGGTGTTCTCCACGAGCAGTACTTC. It codes for CASSGGQGVLHEQYF.

This clone was detected a few times. Germline is not matched at one junction end, which may reflect a read error. The chain has TRBV7-4 and TRBJ2-7, with D unclear. The CDR3 runs to 8 residues. CDR1 and CDR2 from the germline V gene are SGHVT and SQSDAQ. The CDR3 here is CIGDEQYF. CDR3 nucleotides: TGCATTGGAGACGAGCAGTACTTC.

The CDR3 sequence: CASTPGVIGNTIYF. CDR3 DNA: TGTGCCAGTACCCCAGGGGTGATTGGAAACACCATATATTTT. J is TRBJ1-3 and V is TRBV19, with D perhaps matching TRBD1 (6 bases). The CDR3 totals 14 residues. Trimming pared 7 bases from V and 3 bases from J, leaving 13 bases between. Germline V gene sequence: CDR1 LNHDA, CDR2 SQIVND (reference sequence).